This T cell receptor beta chain emerged from a study of T cell responses to AZD1222 COVID-19 vaccine. General study points: Scientists sampled the repertoires only once the peak T cell response had passed.

Worth noting for this clone: Antigen: not known.

Method: immunoSEQ multiplex PCR; TCRdb's copy keeps in-frame clones and lacks some. In the table there are 85,000 to 120,000 clones, roughly 88% of which are singletons. Second-dose groups at about 4 or about 12 weeks were pooled. V was clipped by 3 bases and J by 4 bases; unmatched bases: 4. CDR3 size: 14 residues. From germline, CDR1 is SGDLS and CDR2 YYNGEE. J is TRBJ2-1 and V is TRBV9, with 7 bases aligning to TRBD2. The clonotype originates from an adult who received the AZD1222 COVID-19 vaccine. Sequencing used peripheral blood, obtained 28 days after the second AZD1222 dose. CDR3 loop: CASSAGGLYNEQFF. DNA for the CDR3: TGTGCCAGCAGCGCGGGGGGACTGTACAATGAGCAGTTCTTC.